These 27 T cell receptor beta chains originate from one sample sequenced in a study of shared clonotypes between healthy human individuals. Data came from immunoSEQ multiplex PCR; TCRdb stores just in-frame clones and leaves some out. The sample has 1.5 million to 1.9 million clones, 98% seen once. The sample taken for sequencing was naive CD4+ T cells sorted from blood. As to subset: CD45RA+ positively selected. The receptors were gathered from a man younger than 45 in good health.

This clone was detected a few times. The V and J genes are TRBV5-1 and TRBJ1-1; tentatively, D is TRBD1 (6 bases). Germline CDR1 reads SGHRS; CDR2 reads YFSETQ. Trimming took 3 bases from V and 1 from J, leaving 16 bases between them. This CDR3 has 16 residues. CDR3 nucleotide sequence: TGCGCCAGCAGCTCTCAGGGGTTTCCCGGGAACACTGAAGCTTTCTTT. It yields the protein CASSSQGFPGNTEAFF.

This chain joins TRBV28 and TRBJ2-2, with a possible D match to TRBD1 (5 bases). The germline V gene has CDR1 MDHEN and CDR2 SYDVKM. Trimming removed 6 bases from V and 2 bases from J, with 10 bases in between. The CDR3 totals 14 residues. The DNA for the CDR3 is TGTGCCAGCAGAGGCAGGGATAACACCGGGGAGCTGTTTTTT. It encodes CASRGRDNTGELFF.

The chain employs TRBV5-1 and TRBJ2-2; D may be TRBD2 (6 bases). Germline assignment: CDR1 SGHRS and CDR2 YFSETQ. This CDR3 is 19 amino acids long. With 0 bases removed from V and 1 base from J, the gap between germline ends came to 19 bases. DNA of the CDR3: TGCGCCAGCAGCTTGGTATTAGATACCGGGGGAAGGAACACCGGGGAGCTGTTTTTT. The encoded protein is CASSLVLDTGGRNTGELFF.

The chain carries TRBV11-3 and TRBJ2-1, with no clear D. Germline CDR1 reads SGHNT; CDR2 reads YENEEA. This CDR3 is built from 13 residues. V dropped 2 bases and J dropped 5 bases, with 7 bases sitting between them. The CDR3 DNA reads TGTGCCAGCAGCTTAAAGCGCAACAATGAGCAGTTCTTC. This codes for CASSLKRNNEQFF. Full variable domain (missing parts from reference TRBV11-3 and TRBJ2-1): EAGVVQSPRYKIIEKKQPVAFWCNPISGHNTLYWYLQNLGQGPELLIRYENEEAVDDSQLPKDRFSAERLKGVDSTLKIQPAELGDSAVYLCASSLKRNNEQFFGPGTRLTVL.

The chain carries TRBV28 and TRBJ1-5; weak D call: TRBD1 (6 bases). Germline V lookup: CDR1 MDHEN, CDR2 SYDVKM. V shed 9 bases and J shed 4 bases, with 13 bases lying between them. There are 13 residues in the CDR3. CDR3: CASHREGNQPQHF. CDR3 coding DNA: TGTGCCAGTCACAGGGAGGGGAATCAGCCCCAGCATTTT.

The chain combines TRBV4-2 with TRBJ2-1; 8 bases match TRBD2. Looked up from germline, CDR1 is LGHNA and CDR2 is YNFKEQ. V lost 4 bases and J lost 10; bases outside the gene matches: 9. The CDR3 has 14 residues. CDR3 sequence: CASSRSTSGGEQFF. The DNA for the CDR3 is TGTGCCAGCAGCCGATCAACTAGCGGAGGGGAGCAGTTCTTC.

CDR3 residues: CASSLIGDSGYTF. Written as DNA, the CDR3 is TGCGCCAGCAGCTTGATTGGGGACTCGGGCTACACCTTC. This chain joins TRBV5-1 and TRBJ1-2, with TRBD1 as a possible D gene (5 bases). Trimming took off 1 base at V and 8 bases at J, with 12 bases between the two ends. Germline CDR1 is SGHRS and CDR2 is YFSETQ. The CDR3 spans 13 residues.

The V gene is TRBV5-1, the J gene TRBJ2-1, with D possibly matching TRBD1 (5 bases). The CDR3 spans 13 residues. The germline V gene encodes CDR1 SGHRS and CDR2 YFSETQ. Trimming cost V 5 bases and J 10 bases, with 16 bases left between them. The CDR3 DNA follows: TGCGCCAGCAGTGATCAGGGCCCTGGGGAGCAGTTCTTC. Amino acid sequence: CASSDQGPGEQFF.

The chain combines TRBV5-6 with TRBJ1-1; D is perhaps TRBD1 (6 bases). Germline V gene lookup returns CDR1 SGHDT and CDR2 YYEEEE. V shed 6 bases and J shed 2 bases, with 14 bases lying between them. CDR3 size: 14 residues. DNA for the CDR3: TGTGCCAGCACCCTACAGGGTAGAAACACTGAAGCTTTCTTT. This sequence encodes CASTLQGRNTEAFF. Variable domain in full (rest from reference TRBV5-6 and TRBJ1-1): DAGVTQSPTHLIKTRGQQVTLRCSPKSGHDTVSWYQQALGQGPQFIFQYYEEEERQRGNFPDRFSGHQFPNYSSELNVNALLLGDSALYLCASTLQGRNTEAFFGQGTRLTVV.

The chain recombines TRBV29-1 with TRBJ2-5; D is unclear. The CDR3 has 11 residues. V shed 3 bases and J shed 5 bases, with 7 bases lying between them. Per the germline V gene, CDR1 is SQVTM and CDR2 is ANQGSEA. The chain's CDR3 is CSVDSFETQYF. The CDR3 DNA is TGCAGCGTTGATTCTTTTGAGACCCAGTACTTC.

The V call is TRBV18, the J call TRBJ2-7, with TRBD2 as a possible D gene (5 bases). CDR1 and CDR2 from the germline V gene are KGHSH and LQKENI. The CDR3 consists of 14 residues. V lost 6 bases and J lost 5, with 17 bases in between. The CDR3 loop reads CASSPTGVFDEQYF. The CDR3 region has the DNA TGTGCCAGCTCCCCCACCGGGGTTTTCGACGAGCAGTACTTC.

V is TRBV25-1 and J is TRBJ1-1; the D is unclear. Germline V gene lookup returns CDR1 MGHDK and CDR2 SYGVNS. V was trimmed by 1 base and J by 1 base, leaving 7 bases between them. CDR3 size: 14 residues. The chain's CDR3 is CASSELEWNTEAFF. In DNA, the CDR3 is TGTGCCAGCAGTGAATTAGAGTGGAACACTGAAGCTTTCTTT.

This clone was recorded once. The gene calls are TRBV28 and TRBJ2-2; no definite D call. The V end was cut by 3 bases, the J end by 7 bases, with 6 bases between. The CDR3 spans 12 residues. Germline-derived CDR1 and CDR2 are MDHEN and SYDVKM. The CDR3 sequence is CASSFQIGELFF. DNA of the CDR3: TGTGCCAGCAGTTTCCAAATCGGGGAGCTGTTTTTT.

V gene TRBV30 combines with J gene TRBJ1-5; D is unclear. The CDR3 runs to 14 residues. Trimming took 5 bases from V and 2 from J, leaving 13 bases between them. The germline V gene encodes CDR1 GTSNPN and CDR2 SVGIG (reference sequence). The CDR3 here is CAWDKGGGNQPQHF. The CDR3 nucleotides read TGTGCCTGGGATAAAGGCGGTGGCAATCAGCCCCAGCATTTT.

This chain links TRBV7-2 with TRBJ1-1, with D perhaps TRBD1 (5 bases). The CDR3 sequence is 15 residues long. Between the trimmed V and J ends, which lost 5 bases and 2 bases, there was a span of 15 bases. Germline CDR1 SGHTA, CDR2 FQGNSA. The CDR3 is CASSRGGGLNTEAFF. CDR3 nucleotides: TGTGCCAGCAGCCGGGGCGGGGGACTTAACACTGAAGCTTTCTTT.

V is TRBV9 and J is TRBJ2-3; TRBD1 is a possible D gene (6 bases). The V end lost 2 bases, the J end lost 1 base, and 14 bases lay between the germline ends. The CDR3 runs to 16 residues. Germline-derived CDR1 and CDR2 are SGDLS and YYNGEE. The CDR3 DNA follows: TGTGCCAGCAGCGTCGCAGGGGCCCTCGGCACAGATACGCAGTATTTT. It translates to CASSVAGALGTDTQYF.

The chain combines TRBV19 with TRBJ1-4; D perhaps matches TRBD1 (6 bases). V lost 6 bases and J 4 bases, leaving 12 bases between the germline ends. The CDR3 loop spans 14 amino acids. CDR1 and CDR2 from the germline V gene are LNHDA and SQIVND (reference sequence). The DNA of the CDR3 is TGTGCCAGTAGCCCACAGGGAAGTAATGAAAAACTGTTTTTT. This encodes CASSPQGSNEKLFF.

V is TRBV19 and J is TRBJ2-7; 10 bases align to TRBD2. V lost 5 bases to trimming and J lost 5 bases; unmatched junction nucleotides: 9. Germline V CDR1 and CDR2: LNHDA, SQIVND (reference sequence). This CDR3 is built from 15 residues. In DNA form, the CDR3 reads TGTGCCAGTAGTTTTACTAGCGGGATAACTAACGAGCAGTACTTC. Encoded protein: CASSFTSGITNEQYF. The full variable domain, completed using reference TRBV19 and TRBJ2-7, is DGGITQSPKYLFRKEGQNVTLSCEQNLNHDAMYWYRQDPGQGLRLIYYSQIVNDFQKGDIAEGYSVSREKKESFPLTVTSAQKNPTAFYLCASSFTSGITNEQYFGPGTRLTVT.

J is TRBJ2-7 and V is TRBV6-5; 9 bases match TRBD1. Per germline, CDR1 MNHEY and CDR2 SVGAGI. This CDR3 has 16 residues. The ends lost 2 bases at V and 2 bases at J; junction bases unmatched: 7. The CDR3 nucleotides read TGTGCCAGCAGTTACCTCCCGGGACAGGGACCCTACGAGCAGTACTTC. This encodes CASSYLPGQGPYEQYF.

The V gene is TRBV11-2, the J gene TRBJ1-5, with D tentatively TRBD1 (5 bases). V gave up 1 base and J gave up 0 bases, with 13 bases separating them. The CDR3 contains 17 residues. CDR1 SGHAT and CDR2 FQNNGV come from the germline V gene. CDR3 region: CASSLVPTGHSNQPQHF. Here the CDR3 DNA reads TGTGCCAGCAGCTTAGTGCCAACGGGGCATAGCAATCAGCCCCAGCATTTT.

The chain joins TRBV11-3 to TRBJ2-2, with 7 bases fitting TRBD2. After removal of 5 bases from V and 4 bases from J, the junction contained 10 bases not matched to a gene. The germline CDR1 and CDR2 sequences are SGHNT and YENEEA. The CDR3 is 16 residues long. The CDR3: CASSPRAGAGTGELFF. The CDR3 region has the DNA TGTGCCAGCAGCCCGAGGGCGGGAGCGGGCACCGGGGAGCTGTTTTTT.

This clone was observed a single time. The chain carries TRBV7-2 and TRBJ2-2, with 12 bases identical to TRBD2. Germline lookup yields CDR1 SGHTA and CDR2 FQGNSA. The ends lost 2 bases at V and 4 bases at J; junction bases unmatched: 11. The CDR3 is 19 residues long. The CDR3 here is CASSLPSGRVIIGTGELFF. CDR3 bases: TGTGCCAGCAGCTTACCTAGCGGGAGGGTAATTATTGGCACCGGGGAGCTGTTTTTT.

This clone was detected once. The rearrangement joins TRBV7-8 to TRBJ2-2; tentatively, D is TRBD2 (6 bases). Germline assignment: CDR1 SGHVS and CDR2 FQNEAQ. The CDR3 has 14 amino acids. V shed 4 bases and J shed 5 bases, with 11 bases lying between them. The CDR3 DNA reads as TGTGCCAGCAGCTCGGGGACTGATACCGGGGAGCTGTTTTTT. It translates to CASSSGTDTGELFF. Combining the CDR3 with reference TRBV7-8 and TRBJ2-2 gives the whole variable domain GAGVSQSPRYKVAKRGQDVALRCDPISGHVSLFWYQQALGQGPEFLTYFQNEAQLDKSGLPSDRFFAERPEGSVSTLKIQRTQQEDSAVYLCASSSGTDTGELFFGEGSRLTVL.

V gene TRBV18 combines with J gene TRBJ2-3; D uncertain. Deletions cut 1 base from V and 2 bases from J, with 16 bases between. The germline gives CDR1 KGHSH, CDR2 LQKENI. The CDR3 covers 17 residues. The CDR3 DNA reads TGTGCCAGCTCACCACGGATCCAGACTGGTCACACAGATACGCAGTATTTT. Residues: CASSPRIQTGHTDTQYF.

The V and J genes are TRBV18 and TRBJ2-3; the D gene is possibly TRBD2 (5 bases). The CDR3 length is 14 residues. Germline lookup yields CDR1 KGHSH and CDR2 LQKENI. The ends were cut back, 2 bases at V and 6 bases at J, with 12 bases in the middle. CDR3 nucleotide sequence: TGTGCCAGCTCACCAGAGGGAGTCTTGGATACGCAGTATTTT. Protein product: CASSPEGVLDTQYF.

The chain joins TRBV27 to TRBJ2-7; TRBD2 agrees at 9 bases. V was pared by 8 bases and J by 4 bases, with 9 bases of the junction left unmatched. Germline V CDR1 and CDR2: MNHEY, SMNVEV (reference sequence). CDR3 length: 14 amino acids. CDR3 region: CASSRTSAFYEQYF. CDR3 nucleotide sequence: TGTGCCAGCTCGAGGACTAGCGCGTTTTACGAGCAGTACTTC.

CDR3 DNA: TGTGCCAGCAGCTTTACCCCCGGGCCAGGAAAGGGCTACACCTTC. Its protein product is CASSFTPGPGKGYTF. The V call is TRBV5-5, the J call TRBJ1-2; D is ambiguous. Trimming stripped 2 bases from V and 8 bases from J, with 19 bases between. CDR1 SGHKS and CDR2 YYEKEE come from the germline V gene (reference sequence). The CDR3 loop spans 15 amino acids. The full variable domain, with the rest looked up from reference TRBV5-5 and TRBJ1-2, is DAGVTQSPTHLIKTRGQQVTLRCSPISGHKSVSWYQQVLGQGPQFIFQYYEKEERGRGNFPDRFSARQFPNYSSELNVNALLLGDSALYLCASSFTPGPGKGYTFGSGTRLTVV.